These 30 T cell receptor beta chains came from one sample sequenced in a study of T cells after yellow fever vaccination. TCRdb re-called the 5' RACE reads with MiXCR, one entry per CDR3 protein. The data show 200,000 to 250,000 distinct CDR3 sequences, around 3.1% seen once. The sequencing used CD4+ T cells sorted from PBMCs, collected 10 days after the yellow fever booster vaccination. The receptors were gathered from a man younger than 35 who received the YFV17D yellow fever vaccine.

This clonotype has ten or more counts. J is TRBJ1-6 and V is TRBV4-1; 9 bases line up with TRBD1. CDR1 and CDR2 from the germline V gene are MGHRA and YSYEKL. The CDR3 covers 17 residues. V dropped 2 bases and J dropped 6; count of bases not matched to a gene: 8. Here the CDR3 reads CASSQRQGDRFNSPLHF. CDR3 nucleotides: TGCGCCAGCAGCCAAAGACAGGGGGATCGCTTTAATTCACCCCTCCACTTT.

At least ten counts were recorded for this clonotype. CDR3 sequence (DNA): TGCGCCAGCCGGCCGCCCGGCACCGGGGAGCTGTTTTTT. Residues: CASRPPGTGELFF. The chain carries TRBV5-1 and TRBJ2-2; D not resolved. This CDR3 comprises 13 residues. Germline V gene sequence: CDR1 SGHRS, CDR2 YFSETQ. Between the trimmed V and J ends, which lost 7 bases and 4 bases, there was a span of 11 bases.

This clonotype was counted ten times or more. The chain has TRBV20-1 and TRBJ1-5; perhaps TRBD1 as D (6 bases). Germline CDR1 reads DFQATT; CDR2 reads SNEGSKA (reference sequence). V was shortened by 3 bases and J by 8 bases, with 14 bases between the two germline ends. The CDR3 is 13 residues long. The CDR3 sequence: CSASSRGTEPQHF. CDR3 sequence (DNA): TGCAGTGCTAGTTCGAGGGGGACGGAGCCCCAGCATTTT.

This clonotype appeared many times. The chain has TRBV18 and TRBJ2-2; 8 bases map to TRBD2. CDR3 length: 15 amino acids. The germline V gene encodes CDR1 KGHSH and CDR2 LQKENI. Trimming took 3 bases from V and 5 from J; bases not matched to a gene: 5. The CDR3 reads CASSPSGGRTGELFF. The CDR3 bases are TGTGCCAGCTCACCCTCGGGAGGGAGGACCGGGGAGCTGTTTTTT.

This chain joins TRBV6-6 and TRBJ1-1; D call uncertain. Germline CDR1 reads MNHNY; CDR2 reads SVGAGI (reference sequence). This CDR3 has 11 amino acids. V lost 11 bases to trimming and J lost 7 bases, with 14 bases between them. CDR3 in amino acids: CAARFVGEAFF. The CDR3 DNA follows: TGTGCCGCAAGGTTTGTAGGTGAAGCTTTCTTT.

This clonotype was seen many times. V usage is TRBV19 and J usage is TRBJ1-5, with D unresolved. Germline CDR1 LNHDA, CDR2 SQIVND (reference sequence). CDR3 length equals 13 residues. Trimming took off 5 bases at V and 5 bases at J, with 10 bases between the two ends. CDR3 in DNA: TGTGCCAGTAGTCGGGGTGTGGATCAGCCCCAGCATTTT. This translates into CASSRGVDQPQHF.

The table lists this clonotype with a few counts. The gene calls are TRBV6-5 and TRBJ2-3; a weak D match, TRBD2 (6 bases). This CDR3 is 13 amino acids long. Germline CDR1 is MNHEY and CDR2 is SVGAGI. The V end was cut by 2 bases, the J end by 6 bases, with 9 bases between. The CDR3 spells CASSYRAGDTQYF. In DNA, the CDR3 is TGTGCCAGCAGTTACAGGGCGGGGGATACGCAGTATTTT.

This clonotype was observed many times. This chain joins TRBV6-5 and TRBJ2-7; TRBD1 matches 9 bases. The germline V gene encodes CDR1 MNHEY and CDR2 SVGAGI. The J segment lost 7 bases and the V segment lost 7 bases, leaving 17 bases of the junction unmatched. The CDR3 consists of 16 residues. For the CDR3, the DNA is TGTGCCAGCATAAGGCGCCCGGGACAGGGAGCGGGAGAGCAGTACTTC. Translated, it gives CASIRRPGQGAGEQYF.

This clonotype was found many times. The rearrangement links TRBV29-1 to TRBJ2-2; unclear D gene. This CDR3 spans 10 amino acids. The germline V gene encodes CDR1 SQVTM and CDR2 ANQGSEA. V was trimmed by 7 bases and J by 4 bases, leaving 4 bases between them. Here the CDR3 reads CSAITGELFF. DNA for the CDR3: TGCAGCGCCATCACCGGGGAGCTGTTTTTT.

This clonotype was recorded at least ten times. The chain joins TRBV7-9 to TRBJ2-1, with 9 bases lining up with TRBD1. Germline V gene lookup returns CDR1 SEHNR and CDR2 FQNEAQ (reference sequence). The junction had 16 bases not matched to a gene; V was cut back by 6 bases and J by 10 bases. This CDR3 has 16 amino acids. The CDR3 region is CASRSRLPGQGQEQFF. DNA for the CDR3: TGTGCCAGCAGGTCTAGACTACCGGGACAGGGACAGGAGCAGTTCTTC.

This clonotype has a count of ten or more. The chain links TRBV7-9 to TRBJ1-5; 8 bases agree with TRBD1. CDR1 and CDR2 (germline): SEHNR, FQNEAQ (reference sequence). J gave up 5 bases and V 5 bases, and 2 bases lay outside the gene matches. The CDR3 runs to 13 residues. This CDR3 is CASSTQGDQPQHF. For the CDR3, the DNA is TGTGCCAGCAGCACACAGGGGGATCAGCCCCAGCATTTT.

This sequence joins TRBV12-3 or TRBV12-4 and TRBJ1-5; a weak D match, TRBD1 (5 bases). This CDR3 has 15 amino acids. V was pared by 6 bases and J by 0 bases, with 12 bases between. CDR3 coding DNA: TGTGCCAGCAGGAAGACAGCTTATAGCAATCAGCCCCAGCATTTT. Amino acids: CASRKTAYSNQPQHF.

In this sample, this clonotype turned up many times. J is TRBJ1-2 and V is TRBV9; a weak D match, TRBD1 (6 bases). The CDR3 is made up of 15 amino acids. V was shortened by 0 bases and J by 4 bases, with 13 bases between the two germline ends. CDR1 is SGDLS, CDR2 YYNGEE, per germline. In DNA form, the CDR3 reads TGTGCCAGCAGCGTAGCAGACAGGACCCGCTATGGCTACACCTTC. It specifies CASSVADRTRYGYTF.

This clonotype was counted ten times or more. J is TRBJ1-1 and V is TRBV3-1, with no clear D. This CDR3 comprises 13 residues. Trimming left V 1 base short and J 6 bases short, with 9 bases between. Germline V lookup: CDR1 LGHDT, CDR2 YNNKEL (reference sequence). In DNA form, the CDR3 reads TGTGCCAGCAGCCAAGGAAGCGGGGCTGAAGCTTTCTTT. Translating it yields CASSQGSGAEAFF.

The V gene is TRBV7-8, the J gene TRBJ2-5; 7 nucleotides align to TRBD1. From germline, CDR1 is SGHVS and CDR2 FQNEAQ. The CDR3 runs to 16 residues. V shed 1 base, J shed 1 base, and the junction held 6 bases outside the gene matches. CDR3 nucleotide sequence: TGTGCCAGCAGCTTAGAAGACAGGGCTTCCCAAGAGACCCAGTACTTC. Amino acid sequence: CASSLEDRASQETQYF. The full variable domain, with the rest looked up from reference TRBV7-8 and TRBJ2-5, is GAGVSQSPRYKVAKRGQDVALRCDPISGHVSLFWYQQALGQGPEFLTYFQNEAQLDKSGLPSDRFFAERPEGSVSTLKIQRTQQEDSAVYLCASSLEDRASQETQYFGPGTRLLVL.

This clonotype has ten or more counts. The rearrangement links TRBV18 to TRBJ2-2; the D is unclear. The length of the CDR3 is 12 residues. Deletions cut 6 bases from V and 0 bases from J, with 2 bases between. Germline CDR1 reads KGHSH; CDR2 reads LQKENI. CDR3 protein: CASSTNTGELFF. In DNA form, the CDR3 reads TGTGCCAGCTCTACGAACACCGGGGAGCTGTTTTTT.

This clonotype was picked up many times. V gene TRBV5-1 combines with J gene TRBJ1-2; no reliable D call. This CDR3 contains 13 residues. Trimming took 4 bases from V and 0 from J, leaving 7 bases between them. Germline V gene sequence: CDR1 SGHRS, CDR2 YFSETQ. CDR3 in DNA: TGCGCCAGCAGCCATAGAACTAACTATGGCTACACCTTC. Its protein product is CASSHRTNYGYTF.

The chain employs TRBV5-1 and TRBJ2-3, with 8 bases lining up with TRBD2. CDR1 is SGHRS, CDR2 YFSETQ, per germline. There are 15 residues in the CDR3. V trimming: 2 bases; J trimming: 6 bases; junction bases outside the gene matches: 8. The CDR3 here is CASSFLAGLTDTQYF. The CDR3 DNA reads TGCGCCAGCAGCTTCCTAGCGGGTTTAACGGATACGCAGTATTTT.

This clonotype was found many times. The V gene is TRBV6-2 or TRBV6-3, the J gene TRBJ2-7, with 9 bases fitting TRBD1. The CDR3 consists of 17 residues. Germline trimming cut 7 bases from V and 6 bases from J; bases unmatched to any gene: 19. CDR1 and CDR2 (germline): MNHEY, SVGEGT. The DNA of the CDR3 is TGTGCCAGCATGGAGGCACTTTCCGGGACAGGGAGGTTCGAGCAGTACGTC. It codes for CASMEALSGTGRFEQYV.

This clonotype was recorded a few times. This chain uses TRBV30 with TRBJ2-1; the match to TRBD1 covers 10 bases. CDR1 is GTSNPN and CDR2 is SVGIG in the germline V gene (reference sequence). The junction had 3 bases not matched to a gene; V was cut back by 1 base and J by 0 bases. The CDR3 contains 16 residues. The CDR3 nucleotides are TGTGCCTGGAGTGGACAGGGGGCCTACTCCTACAATGAGCAGTTCTTC. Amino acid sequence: CAWSGQGAYSYNEQFF.

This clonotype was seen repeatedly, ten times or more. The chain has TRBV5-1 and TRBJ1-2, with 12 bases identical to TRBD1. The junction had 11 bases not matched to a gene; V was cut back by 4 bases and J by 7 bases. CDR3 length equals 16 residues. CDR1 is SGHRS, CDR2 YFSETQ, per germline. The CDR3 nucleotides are TGCGCCAGCAGCCTGGGTTTGGGACAGGGGGCATTTGGCTACACCTTC. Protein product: CASSLGLGQGAFGYTF.

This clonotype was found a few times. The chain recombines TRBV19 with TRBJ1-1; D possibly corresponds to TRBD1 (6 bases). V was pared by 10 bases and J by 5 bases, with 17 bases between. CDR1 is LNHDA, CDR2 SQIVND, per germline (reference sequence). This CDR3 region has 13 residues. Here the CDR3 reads CATARGGLTEAFF. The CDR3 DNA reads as TGTGCCACCGCCAGAGGGGGGCTGACTGAAGCTTTCTTT. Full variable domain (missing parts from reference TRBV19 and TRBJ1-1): DGGITQSPKYLFRKEGQNVTLSCEQNLNHDAMYWYRQDPGQGLRLIYYSQIVNDFQKGDIAEGYSVSREKKESFPLTVTSAQKNPTAFYLCATARGGLTEAFFGQGTRLTVV.

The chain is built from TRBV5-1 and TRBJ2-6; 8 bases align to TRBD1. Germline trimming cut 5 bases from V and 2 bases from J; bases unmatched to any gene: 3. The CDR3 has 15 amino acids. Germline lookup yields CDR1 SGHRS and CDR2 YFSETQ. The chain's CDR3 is CASRSTGAGANVLTF. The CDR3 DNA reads TGCGCCAGCAGATCGACAGGGGCTGGGGCCAACGTCCTGACTTTC.

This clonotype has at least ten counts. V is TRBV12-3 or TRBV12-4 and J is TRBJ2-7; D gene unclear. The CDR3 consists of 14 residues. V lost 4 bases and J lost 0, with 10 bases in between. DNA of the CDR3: TGTGCCAGCAGTTCGGGTCGGAGCTCCTACGAGCAGTACTTC. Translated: CASSSGRSSYEQYF.

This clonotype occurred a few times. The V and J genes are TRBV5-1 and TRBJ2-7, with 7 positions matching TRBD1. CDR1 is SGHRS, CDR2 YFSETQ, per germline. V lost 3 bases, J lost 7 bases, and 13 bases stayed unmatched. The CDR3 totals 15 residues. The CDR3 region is CASSSPTGPGREQYF. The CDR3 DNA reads TGCGCCAGCAGCTCCCCGACAGGGCCGGGTAGAGAGCAGTACTTC.

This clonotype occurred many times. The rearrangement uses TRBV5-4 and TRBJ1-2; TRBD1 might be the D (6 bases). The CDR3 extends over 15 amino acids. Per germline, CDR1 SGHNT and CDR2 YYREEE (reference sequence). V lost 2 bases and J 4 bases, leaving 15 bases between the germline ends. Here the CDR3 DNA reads TGTGCCAGCAGCTTACGGGGGGCCGACCTCTATGGCTACACCTTC. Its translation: CASSLRGADLYGYTF.

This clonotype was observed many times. The CDR3 DNA follows: TGTGCCAGCAGCCCCACGCAGGTGGGGGAACTGTTTTTT. Translated: CASSPTQVGELFF. The rearrangement links TRBV5-5 to TRBJ1-4, with a tentative D call TRBD1 (5 bases). Trimming left V 4 bases short and J 12 bases short, with 16 bases between. This CDR3 is built from 13 residues. The germline CDR1 and CDR2 sequences are SGHKS and YYEKEE (reference sequence).

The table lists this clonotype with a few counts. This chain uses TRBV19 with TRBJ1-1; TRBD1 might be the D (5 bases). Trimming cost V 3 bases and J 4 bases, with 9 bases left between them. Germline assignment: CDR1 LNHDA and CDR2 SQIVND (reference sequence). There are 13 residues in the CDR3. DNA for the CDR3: TGTGCCAGTAGTATCGGGGGAAGCACTGAAGCTTTCTTT. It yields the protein CASSIGGSTEAFF.

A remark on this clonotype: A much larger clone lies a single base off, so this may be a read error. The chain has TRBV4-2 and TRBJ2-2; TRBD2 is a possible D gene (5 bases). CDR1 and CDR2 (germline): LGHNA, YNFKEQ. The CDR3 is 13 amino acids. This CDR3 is CASSQVATGELIF. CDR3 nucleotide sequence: TGTGCCAGCAGCCAAGTTGCCACCGGGGAGCTGATTTTT.

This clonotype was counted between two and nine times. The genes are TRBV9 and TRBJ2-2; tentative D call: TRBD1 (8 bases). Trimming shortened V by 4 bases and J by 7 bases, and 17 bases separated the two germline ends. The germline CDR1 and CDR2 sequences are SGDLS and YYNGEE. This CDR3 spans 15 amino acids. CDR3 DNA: TGTGCCAGCAGCTCGCGGACAGGGAGGGTCGGGGAGCTGTTTTTT. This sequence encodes CASSSRTGRVGELFF.